This TCR beta chain was obtained from a study of cytomegalovirus exposure and HLA in healthy donors. The V end lost 2 bases, the J end lost 3 bases, and 11 bases lay between the germline ends. Germline CDR1 KGHSH, CDR2 LQKENI. The CDR3 length is 14 residues. Use of 60 Vbeta and 13 Jbeta primers characterized the PCR. TCRdb keeps only in-frame clones here, not all; method: immunoSEQ multiplex PCR. The table has 80,000 to 100,000 clones, around 73% seen once. On this clone itself: Its antigen remains unknown.

Study outcomes and limitations: Later analysis demonstrated an association between a missense DCLRE1C variant and TCR beta V- and J-gene trimming.

The receptor was isolated from a female donor in good health and CMV-seronegative. Sequencing used PBMCs. The genes are TRBV18 and TRBJ2-7; D not certain. Here the CDR3 reads CASSPNSLSYEQYF. CDR3 nucleotide sequence: TGTGCCAGCTCACCAAACAGCCTCAGCTACGAGCAGTACTTC.